The 26 T cell receptor beta chains in this list originate from one sample, sequenced in a study of monozygotic twins with inflammatory bowel disease. One entry per CDR3 protein, without DNA, is what TCRdb gives after re-calling the 5' RACE reads. The sample data list more than 300,000 distinct CDR3 sequences. Sequencing was performed on blood. The source is a human donor with ulcerative colitis or Crohn's disease, or a healthy co-twin of an affected twin (not recorded which).

V is TRBV7-3 and J is TRBJ2-1; TCRdb outputs TRBD1, but without DNA this stays unchecked. CDR1 SGHTA and CDR2 FQGTGA come from the germline V gene. CDR3 length: 15 amino acids. This CDR3 is CASSYRGGGYNEQFF.

V usage is TRBV20-1 and J usage is TRBJ1-5. Germline CDR1 DFQATT, CDR2 SNEGSKA (reference sequence). The CDR3 is 15 residues long. The CDR3 sequence is CSAREGWFDNQPQHF.

The CDR3 sequence: CASSPWTSGGARETQYF. This chain joins TRBV7-2 and TRBJ2-5; TCRdb calls TRBD2, which cannot be checked without DNA. This CDR3 region has 17 residues. CDR1 is SGHTA, CDR2 FQGNSA, per germline.

The chain links TRBV6-1 to TRBJ1-2; the TCRdb call, TRBD1, lacks DNA for checking. The CDR3 sequence is 14 residues long. Germline CDR1 MNHNS, CDR2 SASEGT. The CDR3 reads CASSQTGEDYGYTF.

V and J are TRBV15 and TRBJ2-2; TCRdb's D call, TRBD1, is unchecked because there is no DNA. The germline gives CDR1 LNHNV, CDR2 YYDKDF (reference sequence). This CDR3 has 20 residues. The CDR3 is CATSSVATTGATTNTGELFF.

The chain couples TRBV6-2 or TRBV6-3 to TRBJ2-7; with no DNA, the TCRdb D assignment of TRBD2 cannot be verified. Germline-derived CDR1 and CDR2 are MNHEY and SVGEGT. This CDR3 spans 15 amino acids. This CDR3 is CASSSLRGALYEQYF.

The chain links TRBV7-9 to TRBJ2-2; TCRdb designates TRBD1, a call that cannot be tested without DNA. The CDR3 sequence is 16 residues long. CDR1 is SEHNR and CDR2 is FQNEAQ in the germline V gene (reference sequence). This chain's CDR3 is CASSSTDRGGSGELFF.

The chain joins TRBV7-3 to TRBJ2-7; TCRdb calls TRBD1, which cannot be checked without DNA. Germline CDR1 and CDR2: SGHTA and FQGTGA. The CDR3 length is 15 residues. The CDR3 protein is CASSYGTAPAYEQYF.

The gene calls are TRBV9 and TRBJ1-1; no DNA is available, so the TRBD1 call from TCRdb remains unchecked. CDR3 length: 15 residues. The germline gives CDR1 SGDLS, CDR2 YYNGEE. CDR3 loop: CASSPTLDRRGRSFF.

The chain carries TRBV7-9 and TRBJ1-2; TCRdb indicates TRBD1, and absent DNA this call remains unverified. Germline CDR1 is SEHNR and CDR2 is FQNEAQ (reference sequence). The CDR3 totals 15 residues. CDR3 amino acids: CASSLPLLSGYGYTF.

The chain recombines TRBV7-8 with TRBJ1-1; TCRdb returns TRBD1, unconfirmable since there is no DNA. CDR3 length: 15 residues. Germline CDR1 reads SGHVS; CDR2 reads FQNEAQ. This CDR3 is CASSFLTGPGTEAFF. Full variable domain (outside the CDR3, taken from reference TRBV7-8 and TRBJ1-1): GAGVSQSPRYKVAKRGQDVALRCDPISGHVSLFWYQQALGQGPEFLTYFQNEAQLDKSGLPSDRFFAERPEGSVSTLKIQRTQQEDSAVYLCASSFLTGPGTEAFFGQGTRLTVV.

The gene calls are TRBV19 and TRBJ1-5; as DNA is missing, the TRBD1 call by TCRdb cannot be tested. The CDR3 loop spans 14 amino acids. Germline loops: CDR1 LNHDA, CDR2 SQIVND (reference sequence). The CDR3 is CASSRDGGNQPQHF.

The chain combines TRBV29-1 with TRBJ2-1; TCRdb selects TRBD2, and the lack of DNA leaves this call unchecked. The CDR3 is 16 residues long. Germline V gives CDR1 SQVTM, CDR2 ANQGSEA. The CDR3 reads CSAAPGLADSYNEQFF.

This rearrangement joins TRBV19 to TRBJ2-1. The germline V gene encodes CDR1 LNHDA and CDR2 SQIVND (reference sequence). This CDR3 comprises 14 residues. CDR3 protein: CASSMYSDHNEQFF.

The V gene is TRBV6-2 or TRBV6-3, the J gene TRBJ2-1; TCRdb calls TRBD2, which cannot be checked without DNA. CDR1 is MNHEY and CDR2 is SVGEGT in the germline V gene. This CDR3 spans 19 amino acids. CDR3 amino acids: CASSSVGPSLGWSYNEQFF.

The chain carries TRBV9 and TRBJ1-1. The CDR3 has 12 amino acids. Per germline, CDR1 SGDLS and CDR2 YYNGEE. CDR3 loop: CASSVASTEAFF.

The V and J genes are TRBV4-3 and TRBJ2-7; TCRdb's D gene call, TRBD1, goes unchecked for lack of DNA. The CDR3 has 14 amino acids. Germline CDR1 is LGHNA and CDR2 is YSLEER. CDR3: CASSQFGGSYEQYF.

The chain joins TRBV20-1 to TRBJ2-7; no DNA is available, so the TRBD1 call from TCRdb remains unchecked. Looked up from germline, CDR1 is DFQATT and CDR2 is SNEGSKA (reference sequence). This CDR3 is 14 amino acids long. The CDR3 here is CSARKQTGKYEQYF.

The chain links TRBV6-4 to TRBJ2-1; TCRdb lists TRBD2, though no DNA is available to test this call. The CDR3 has 15 residues. Per germline, CDR1 MRHNA and CDR2 SNTAGT. This chain's CDR3 is CASSESSGDYNEQFF.

The chain carries TRBV6-2 or TRBV6-3 and TRBJ1-2; the D call of TRBD1 rests on TCRdb alone, since no DNA is present to check it. Germline V CDR1 and CDR2: MNHEY, SVGEGT. The CDR3 extends over 11 amino acids. The CDR3: CASNHGGGYTF.

V and J are TRBV20-1 and TRBJ1-2. The length of the CDR3 is 14 residues. Germline CDR1 DFQATT, CDR2 SNEGSKA (reference sequence). The CDR3 sequence: CSANSGLANYGYTF.

The CDR3 loop reads CASSFQGGSFEQFF. The chain has TRBV28 and TRBJ2-1; TCRdb's assignment of TRBD1 cannot be checked, as there is no DNA. The CDR3 length is 14 residues. Germline V gene lookup returns CDR1 MDHEN and CDR2 SYDVKM. Based on the CDR3 plus reference TRBV28 and TRBJ2-1, the full variable domain is DVKVTQSSRYLVKRTGEKVFLECVQDMDHENMFWYRQDPGLGLRLIYFSYDVKMKEKGDIPEGYSVSREKKERFSLILESASTNQTSMYLCASSFQGGSFEQFFGPGTRLTVL.

The chain carries TRBV3-1 and TRBJ1-2; checking the TCRdb D call of TRBD1 is not possible without DNA. The CDR3 has 13 residues. CDR1 and CDR2 from the germline V gene are LGHDT and YNNKEL (reference sequence). Here the CDR3 reads CASSPDRGLGYTF.

The rearrangement uses TRBV7-9 and TRBJ1-2; lacking DNA, the TRBD1 call made by TCRdb goes unchecked. Germline-derived CDR1 and CDR2 are SEHNR and FQNEAQ (reference sequence). CDR3 length equals 15 residues. This CDR3 is CASSLIGTGVEGYTF.

The chain links TRBV24-1 to TRBJ2-7; without DNA, the TCRdb call of TRBD1 cannot be checked. This CDR3 has 15 residues. In germline, CDR1 is KGHDR, CDR2 SFDVKD. This chain's CDR3 is CATSETGQGFAEQYF.

The chain couples TRBV15 to TRBJ2-7; the TCRdb call, TRBD1, lacks DNA for checking. Per the germline V gene, CDR1 is LNHNV and CDR2 is YYDKDF (reference sequence). The CDR3 is 14 amino acids. The CDR3 region is CATSRLPGNYEQYF.